The 22 T cell receptor beta chains given below trace back to one sample, sequenced in a study of cytomegalovirus exposure and HLA in healthy donors. The study ran its PCR with 60 Vbeta and 13 Jbeta primers. Assay used: immunoSEQ multiplex PCR; TCRdb lists only in-frame clones, some missing. The sample contains under 80,000 clones, about four fifths of which appear only once. Sequenced input: PBMCs. Receptors were obtained from a middle-aged man in good health and CMV-seropositive.

The gene calls are TRBV6-5 and TRBJ2-2; D is ambiguous. Trimming took 1 base from V and 1 from J, leaving 10 bases between them. The CDR3 spans 16 residues. Germline V gene lookup returns CDR1 MNHEY and CDR2 SVGAGI. CDR3 in DNA: TGTGCCAGCAGTTACTTCGAAAGCAAGAACACCGGGGAGCTGTTTTTT. The encoded protein is CASSYFESKNTGELFF.

The genes are TRBV7-2 and TRBJ2-7; 9 nucleotides agree with TRBD1. The CDR3 covers 14 residues. J lost 6 bases, V lost 1 base, and 4 bases had no gene match. Germline CDR1 reads SGHTA; CDR2 reads FQGNSA. The CDR3 bases are TGTGCCAGCAGCTTAGTACAGGGGGCGACCGAGCAGTACTTC. Residues: CASSLVQGATEQYF.

A word on this clone: A junction boundary mismatches the germline segment, possibly from a read error. This rearrangement joins TRBV7-9 to TRBJ2-4; D call uncertain. Germline V gene sequence: CDR1 SEHNR, CDR2 FQNEAQ (reference sequence). The CDR3 consists of 17 residues. CDR3 loop: CSSSPVDMPLAKNIQYF. The CDR3 DNA sequence: TGTTCCAGCAGTCCCGTCGACATGCCCTTAGCCAAAAACATTCAGTACTTC. The full variable domain, its missing parts supplied by reference TRBV7-9 and TRBJ2-4, is DTGVSQNPRHKITKRGQNVTFRCDPISEHNRLYWYRQTLGQGPEFLTYFQNEAQLEKSRLLSDRFSAERPKGSFSTLEIQRTEQGDSAMYLCSSSPVDMPLAKNIQYFGAGTRLSVL.

The chain has TRBV6-5 and TRBJ2-7; D may be TRBD1 (6 bases). The CDR3 spans 14 residues. Per germline, CDR1 MNHEY and CDR2 SVGAGI. Deletions cut 5 bases from V and 11 bases from J, with 22 bases between. The CDR3: CASSEGPGQPRKYF. CDR3 DNA sequence: TGTGCCAGCAGTGAAGGGCCGGGACAACCCCGTAAGTACTTC.

V is TRBV7-3 and J is TRBJ2-1; a possible D gene is TRBD1 (5 bases). This CDR3 contains 15 residues. The germline gives CDR1 SGHTA, CDR2 FQGTGA. Trimming pared 5 bases from V and 2 bases from J, leaving 13 bases between. Here the CDR3 DNA reads TGTGCCAGCAGCGCGGAGACAGTCCCCTACAATGAGCAGTTCTTC. It translates to CASSAETVPYNEQFF. Complete variable domain (other parts from reference TRBV7-3 and TRBJ2-1): GAGVSQTPSNKVTEKGKYVELRCDPISGHTALYWYRQSLGQGPEFLIYFQGTGAADDSGLPNDRFFAVRPEGSVSTLKIQRTERGDSAVYLCASSAETVPYNEQFFGPGTRLTVL.

The chain joins TRBV4-3 to TRBJ2-1; 11 nucleotides align to TRBD2. This CDR3 region has 15 residues. Germline CDR1 LGHNA, CDR2 YSLEER. J lost 4 bases, V lost 5 bases, and 4 bases had no gene match. Written as DNA, the CDR3 is TGCGCCAGCAGCGCGGGACTAGCGGCATACAATGAGCAGTTCTTC. It translates to CASSAGLAAYNEQFF.

This chain links TRBV5-4 with TRBJ2-1, with a possible D match to TRBD2 (6 bases). This CDR3 has 16 amino acids. CDR1 SGHNT and CDR2 YYREEE come from the germline V gene (reference sequence). V dropped 0 bases and J dropped 0 bases, with 10 bases sitting between them. CDR3 nucleotide sequence: TGTGCCAGCAGCTTGGCCCCGGGAGTCTCCTACAATGAGCAGTTCTTC. Amino acids: CASSLAPGVSYNEQFF.

This chain uses TRBV28 with TRBJ1-4; TRBD1 matches at 9 bases. The CDR3 is 17 amino acids. V lost 4 bases to trimming and J lost 0 bases; unmatched junction nucleotides: 6. Germline lookup yields CDR1 MDHEN and CDR2 SYDVKM. Written as DNA, the CDR3 is TGTGCCAGCAGTTCTAGGGGACAGGGTGCAACTAATGAAAAACTGTTTTTT. Translating gives CASSSRGQGATNEKLFF.

The chain is built from TRBV19 and TRBJ2-5; 8 bases are shared with TRBD2. V was clipped by 8 bases and J by 5 bases; unmatched bases: 19. The CDR3 spans 17 residues. Germline V lookup: CDR1 LNHDA, CDR2 SQIVND (reference sequence). DNA for the CDR3: TGTGCCAGTGGAGGGGTTGCCGGGACTAGTCGCAGGGAGACCCAGTACTTC. The encoded protein is CASGGVAGTSRRETQYF.

The chain employs TRBV5-5 and TRBJ2-7; 10 positions agree with TRBD2. This CDR3 is 15 amino acids long. The ends lost 3 bases at V and 3 bases at J; junction bases unmatched: 6. Germline V gives CDR1 SGHKS, CDR2 YYEKEE (reference sequence). DNA for the CDR3: TGTGCCAGCAGCTCAAGCGGGGGGGGATTCTACGAGCAGTACTTC. This codes for CASSSSGGGFYEQYF.

This clone has a handful of counts. The chain recombines TRBV7-9 with TRBJ2-1; 9 bases match TRBD2. This CDR3 spans 16 amino acids. From germline, CDR1 is SEHNR and CDR2 FQNEAQ (reference sequence). After removal of 6 bases from V and 9 bases from J, the junction contained 15 bases not matched to a gene. CDR3 residues: CASRQSSGGWDGEQFF. The CDR3 nucleotides are TGTGCCAGCAGACAAAGCAGCGGGGGGTGGGACGGTGAGCAGTTCTTC.

This clone was recorded a few times. This chain links TRBV9 with TRBJ2-1; 9 nucleotides align to TRBD2. Germline trimming cut 2 bases from V and 3 bases from J; bases unmatched to any gene: 3. The CDR3 totals 15 residues. Germline lookup yields CDR1 SGDLS and CDR2 YYNGEE. DNA of the CDR3: TGTGCCAGCAGCGTCAGCGGGGGGATCTACAATGAGCAGTTCTTC. Residues: CASSVSGGIYNEQFF. The full variable domain, its missing parts supplied by reference TRBV9 and TRBJ2-1, is DSGVTQTPKHLITATGQRVTLRCSPRSGDLSVYWYQQSLDQGLQFLIQYYNGEERAKGNILERFSAQQFPDLHSELNLSSLELGDSALYFCASSVSGGIYNEQFFGPGTRLTVL.

This clone showed up many times. Other DNA sequences of this sample code for an identical CDR3. The CDR3: CASSHDIIVLIYNEQFF. The CDR3 region has the DNA TGCGCCAGCAGCCACGATATCATCGTACTCATCTACAATGAGCAGTTCTTC. This chain uses TRBV4-3 with TRBJ2-1; no definite D call. The CDR3 length is 17 residues. Trimming left V 3 bases short and J 3 bases short, with 18 bases between. Germline values: CDR1 LGHNA, CDR2 YSLEER.

The V call is TRBV5-1, the J call TRBJ1-2, with 8 bases that match TRBD1. Germline V gene sequence: CDR1 SGHRS, CDR2 YFSETQ. The CDR3 has 16 residues. The V and J ends lost 1 base and 8 bases, in that order; junction bases with no gene match: 13. CDR3 nucleotides: TGCGCCAGCAGCTTGTCGGGACAGGTGAGGGGTCGCGGCTACACCTTC. This gives the protein CASSLSGQVRGRGYTF. Together with reference TRBV5-1 and TRBJ1-2, the CDR3 gives the full variable domain: KAGVTQTPRYLIKTRGQQVTLSCSPISGHRSVSWYQQTPGQGLQFLFEYFSETQRNKGNFPGRFSGRQFSNSRSEMNVSTLELGDSALYLCASSLSGQVRGRGYTFGSGTRLTVV.

CDR3 residues: CAISHTSGVADTQYF. The CDR3 coding sequence is TGTGCCATCAGTCATACTAGCGGTGTAGCAGATACGCAGTATTTT. This rearrangement joins TRBV10-3 to TRBJ2-3; 8 positions match TRBD2. The CDR3 contains 15 residues. Trimming at V came to 5 bases and at J to 4 bases, leaving 8 bases not matched to a gene. Per germline, CDR1 ENHRY and CDR2 SYGVKD.

V usage is TRBV5-1 and J usage is TRBJ2-2; 8 positions agree with TRBD2. The CDR3 is 15 residues long. Germline-derived CDR1 and CDR2 are SGHRS and YFSETQ. Losses at the gene ends were 7 bases for V and 7 bases for J; bases not matched to a gene: 12. The CDR3 DNA follows: TGCGCCAGCGGGTACGGGAGGGGAAGGGGCGGGGAGCTGTTTTTT. Protein product: CASGYGRGRGGELFF.

The chain carries TRBV19 and TRBJ2-3, with D perhaps matching TRBD1 (6 bases). Per germline, CDR1 LNHDA and CDR2 SQIVND (reference sequence). The CDR3 is 14 amino acids. Trimming stripped 7 bases from V and 6 bases from J, with 17 bases between. The CDR3: CASINRDFPDTQYF. In DNA form, the CDR3 reads TGTGCCAGTATTAACAGGGATTTCCCCGATACGCAGTATTTT.

The chain carries TRBV9 and TRBJ2-5, with 8 bases that match TRBD2. Trimming cost V 4 bases and J 5 bases; bases outside gene matches: 13. CDR1 is SGDLS and CDR2 is YYNGEE in the germline V gene. The CDR3 sequence is 16 residues long. DNA for the CDR3: TGTGCCAGCAGCCTGTTACTCGGAGCGGGGGTTGAGACCCAGTACTTC. This translates into CASSLLLGAGVETQYF.

The gene calls are TRBV30 and TRBJ2-5; D may be TRBD2 (6 bases). CDR1 is GTSNPN, CDR2 SVGIG, per germline (reference sequence). The CDR3 length is 13 residues. V dropped 5 bases and J dropped 1 base, with 11 bases sitting between them. CDR3: CAWYPAGQETQYF. Here the CDR3 DNA reads TGTGCCTGGTACCCAGCGGGCCAAGAGACCCAGTACTTC.

The J gene is TRBJ2-7, the V gene TRBV28, with 8 bases fitting TRBD1. Trimming at V came to 6 bases and at J to 4 bases, leaving 5 bases not matched to a gene. CDR3 size: 13 residues. Germline V gene sequence: CDR1 MDHEN, CDR2 SYDVKM. CDR3: CASSTGGSYEQYF. Written as DNA, the CDR3 is TGTGCCAGCAGCACAGGGGGTTCATACGAGCAGTACTTC. Based on the CDR3 plus reference TRBV28 and TRBJ2-7, the full variable domain is DVKVTQSSRYLVKRTGEKVFLECVQDMDHENMFWYRQDPGLGLRLIYFSYDVKMKEKGDIPEGYSVSREKKERFSLILESASTNQTSMYLCASSTGGSYEQYFGPGTRLTVT.

About this clone itself: The junction does not match germline at one end; this may be a read error. The chain employs TRBV28 and TRBJ2-7, with D possibly matching TRBD1 (5 bases). The CDR3 spans 17 residues. Germline V gene data show CDR1 as MDHEN and CDR2 as SYDVKM. CDR3 loop: CVSSSTKTLRGSYEQYF. Written as DNA, the CDR3 is TGTGTCAGCAGTTCCACCAAGACCCTTAGGGGCTCCTACGAGCAGTACTTC.

J is TRBJ1-1 and V is TRBV4-1, with 10 positions matching TRBD1. Germline V gives CDR1 MGHRA, CDR2 YSYEKL. The trim removed 6 bases at V and 6 bases at J, leaving 16 bases unmatched. The CDR3 length is 17 residues. This CDR3 reads CASSPRPPGQGIPEAFF. CDR3 coding DNA: TGCGCCAGCAGTCCACGCCCCCCGGGACAGGGGATTCCTGAAGCTTTCTTT.